Below, 22 T cell receptor beta chains from the same sample are listed, as sequenced in a study of memory CD4+ T cells and cytomegalovirus serostatus. Profiling relied on immunoSEQ multiplex PCR, and the TCRdb table lists in-frame clones only, not all of them. In the table there are 65,000 to 95,000 clones, over 80% of which are singletons. The sort gate was single viable CD3+CD4+CD8-CD45RO+ cells for memory CD4+ T cells. Sequencing was done on a sample of memory CD4+ T cells from blood. Source of these receptors: an adult in good health and CMV-seronegative.

The genes are TRBV6-1 and TRBJ1-4; possibly TRBD1 for D (6 bases). Trimming left V 0 bases short and J 8 bases short, with 22 bases between. In germline, CDR1 is MNHNS, CDR2 SASEGT. This CDR3 contains 18 residues. CDR3 amino acids: CASSEALTTDRPWEKLFF. The CDR3, as DNA: TGTGCCAGCAGTGAAGCTTTAACTACCGACAGGCCTTGGGAAAAACTGTTTTTT.

The chain joins TRBV5-6 to TRBJ1-6; D is unresolved. The CDR3 is 13 residues long. Germline V lookup: CDR1 SGHDT, CDR2 YYEEEE. V dropped 5 bases and J dropped 10 bases, with 13 bases sitting between them. This chain's CDR3 is CASRGRVSSPLHF. The CDR3 nucleotides are TGTGCCAGCAGGGGGAGAGTGAGCTCACCCCTCCACTTT.

The V and J genes are TRBV6-1 and TRBJ2-5; TRBD1 aligns across 9 bases. This CDR3 has 13 residues. CDR1 is MNHNS and CDR2 is SASEGT in the germline V gene. V shed 6 bases, J shed 3 bases, and the junction held 2 bases outside the gene matches. In DNA form, the CDR3 reads TGTGCCAGCAGCCGGGACAGGGAAGAGACCCAGTACTTC. Its protein is CASSRDREETQYF.

A few counts support this clone. This chain joins TRBV4-2 and TRBJ1-4; D unclear. The CDR3 runs to 17 residues. Germline CDR1 LGHNA, CDR2 YNFKEQ. V was trimmed by 0 bases and J by 7 bases, leaving 18 bases between them. This chain's CDR3 is CASSQDRTMVAGEKLFF. The CDR3 DNA reads as TGTGCCAGCAGCCAAGATCGAACGATGGTGGCCGGTGAAAAACTGTTTTTT.

This clone was counted only a few times. V is TRBV14 and J is TRBJ1-5, with 7 bases that match TRBD1. The CDR3 extends over 15 amino acids. The junction had 6 bases not matched to a gene; V was cut back by 4 bases and J by 3 bases. Looked up from germline, CDR1 is SGHDN and CDR2 is FVKESK. CDR3 loop: CASSPSGTVNQPQHF. For the CDR3, the DNA is TGTGCCAGCAGCCCTTCTGGGACAGTCAATCAGCCCCAGCATTTT.

The CDR3 DNA reads as TGCGCCAGCAGTTATTCCGGGTTTCAAGAGACCCAGTACTTC. It specifies CASSYSGFQETQYF. The J gene is TRBJ2-5, the V gene TRBV5-1; D is unclear. This CDR3 has 14 residues. V was trimmed by 5 bases and J by 2 bases, leaving 13 bases between them. Germline CDR1 is SGHRS and CDR2 is YFSETQ.

The V gene is TRBV27, the J gene TRBJ1-2; possible D gene TRBD1, 6 bases. This CDR3 is built from 13 residues. Germline V gene data show CDR1 as MNHEY and CDR2 as SMNVEV (reference sequence). V was shortened by 2 bases and J by 8 bases, with 12 bases between the two germline ends. The CDR3 sequence: CASSLTGLRGYTF. CDR3 in DNA: TGTGCCAGCAGTTTAACAGGGCTTCGAGGCTACACCTTC.

J is TRBJ2-5 and V is TRBV19; D not resolved. Germline V lookup: CDR1 LNHDA, CDR2 SQIVND (reference sequence). With 4 bases removed from V and 5 bases from J, the gap between germline ends came to 17 bases. The CDR3 totals 15 residues. DNA of the CDR3: TGTGCCAGTAGTAGGACGGCGGCACTATTGGAGACCCAGTACTTC. It translates to CASSRTAALLETQYF.

CDR3 region: CASSLTDNYGYTF. In DNA form, the CDR3 reads TGTGCCAGCAGTCTTACAGATAACTATGGCTACACCTTC. J is TRBJ1-2 and V is TRBV28; D is ambiguous. This CDR3 has 13 amino acids. V lost 5 bases and J 1 base, leaving 8 bases between the germline ends. CDR1 is MDHEN and CDR2 is SYDVKM in the germline V gene.

The rearrangement joins TRBV5-5 to TRBJ1-3; TRBD1 might be the D (5 bases). Trimming pared 1 base from V and 8 bases from J, leaving 10 bases between. Germline V gives CDR1 SGHKS, CDR2 YYEKEE (reference sequence). The CDR3 is made up of 13 amino acids. The CDR3 loop is CASSLWDVDTIYF. CDR3 in DNA: TGTGCCAGCAGCTTGTGGGACGTGGACACCATATATTTT.

A single count supports this clone. The V gene is TRBV5-1, the J gene TRBJ1-5; 7 bases agree with TRBD1. CDR1 SGHRS and CDR2 YFSETQ come from the germline V gene. The V gene end was trimmed by 5 bases and the J gene end by 5 bases; junction bases not matched to a gene: 13. The CDR3 loop spans 16 amino acids. The CDR3: CASRSYPGQIDQPQHF. CDR3 bases: TGCGCCAGCAGATCATACCCGGGACAGATAGATCAGCCCCAGCATTTT.

The rearrangement uses TRBV11-3 and TRBJ2-1; D is unresolved. This CDR3 region has 13 residues. V lost 4 bases and J lost 9, with 13 bases in between. Germline V gene data show CDR1 as SGHNT and CDR2 as YENEEA. CDR3 region: CASSSSLVGEQFF. The DNA of the CDR3 is TGTGCCAGCAGCTCTTCCCTGGTCGGTGAGCAGTTCTTC.

The gene calls are TRBV5-1 and TRBJ1-1; D uncertain. The V end was cut by 7 bases, the J end by 3 bases, with 16 bases between. The germline gives CDR1 SGHRS, CDR2 YFSETQ. The CDR3 consists of 14 residues. The CDR3 bases are TGCGCCAGCTCCCCGCGGACGGTCCACACTGAAGCTTTCTTT. The encoded protein is CASSPRTVHTEAFF.

This chain connects TRBV5-1 to TRBJ2-6; perhaps TRBD2 as D (5 bases). Trimming removed 2 bases from V and 4 bases from J, with 10 bases in between. This CDR3 is 15 amino acids long. CDR1 is SGHRS, CDR2 YFSETQ, per germline. This chain's CDR3 is CASSFGPGGANVLTF. The CDR3 coding sequence is TGCGCCAGCAGCTTTGGCCCGGGGGGGGCCAACGTCCTGACTTTC.

V usage is TRBV7-2 and J usage is TRBJ2-5; D possibly corresponds to TRBD2 (5 bases). CDR1 and CDR2 (germline): SGHTA, FQGNSA. V was shortened by 1 base and J by 2 bases, with 8 bases between the two germline ends. The CDR3 is made up of 14 amino acids. The CDR3 loop reads CASSLVSGQETQYF. CDR3 sequence (DNA): TGTGCCAGCAGCTTAGTAAGCGGACAAGAGACCCAGTACTTC.

In its sample, this clone is medium-sized. The genes are TRBV30 and TRBJ2-2; D unclear. CDR3 length equals 13 residues. Trimming shortened V by 1 base and J by 8 bases, and 11 bases separated the two germline ends. Germline V gene sequence: CDR1 GTSNPN, CDR2 SVGIG (reference sequence). The CDR3 DNA reads TGTGCCTGGAGTGGACTCTCCTCGGGGGAGCTGTTTTTT. This translates into CAWSGLSSGELFF.

CDR3: CASSLRGTSTGELFF. The CDR3 DNA reads TGTGCCAGCAGCTTACGGGGAACGAGCACCGGGGAGCTGTTTTTT. The V and J genes are TRBV7-9 and TRBJ2-2, with D perhaps TRBD2 (5 bases). V was trimmed by 2 bases and J by 4 bases, leaving 11 bases between them. Germline V lookup: CDR1 SEHNR, CDR2 FQNEAQ (reference sequence). This CDR3 spans 15 amino acids.

The J gene is TRBJ2-3, the V gene TRBV6-5, with TRBD2 matching over 7 bases. In germline, CDR1 is MNHEY, CDR2 SVGAGI. This CDR3 is 13 amino acids long. The J segment lost 5 bases and the V segment lost 7 bases, leaving 6 bases of the junction unmatched. The CDR3 reads CASKLPGGDTQYF. The CDR3 region has the DNA TGTGCCAGCAAACTACCGGGGGGAGATACGCAGTATTTT.

The V and J genes are TRBV7-2 and TRBJ2-3, with D perhaps being TRBD1 or TRBD2 (6 bases each). The germline CDR1 and CDR2 sequences are SGHTA and FQGNSA. The CDR3 runs to 19 residues. Trimming took off 1 base at V and 2 bases at J, with 22 bases between the two ends. CDR3 coding DNA: TGTGCCAGCAGCTTAGAGGGGGGCGGTCCCTCTTATATCACAGATACGCAGTATTTT. Amino acids: CASSLEGGGPSYITDTQYF.

The chain employs TRBV6-5 and TRBJ2-7, with D unclear. Between the trimmed V and J ends, which lost 4 bases and 3 bases, there was a span of 13 bases. Germline V lookup: CDR1 MNHEY, CDR2 SVGAGI. The CDR3 is 14 residues long. CDR3 in amino acids: CASSSATLSYEQYF. CDR3 nucleotide sequence: TGTGCCAGCAGTTCCGCGACCCTCAGCTACGAGCAGTACTTC.

The chain has TRBV11-2 and TRBJ1-2, with TRBD1 as a possible D gene (6 bases). CDR3 size: 13 residues. CDR1 and CDR2 from the germline V gene are SGHAT and FQNNGV. The V end was cut by 6 bases, the J end by 7 bases, with 15 bases between. The CDR3 DNA reads TGTGCCAGCAGTCGGGGGGGGGCAGGTGGCTACACCTTC. Its translation is CASSRGGAGGYTF.

The chain has TRBV4-1 and TRBJ1-1, with TRBD1 as a possible D gene (6 bases). Deletions cut 4 bases from V and 3 bases from J, with 24 bases between. From germline, CDR1 is MGHRA and CDR2 YSYEKL. The CDR3 extends over 18 amino acids. This chain's CDR3 is CASSPYQVAGSGDTEAFF. The CDR3 region has the DNA TGCGCCAGCAGCCCATACCAAGTGGCGGGGTCAGGGGACACTGAAGCTTTCTTT.